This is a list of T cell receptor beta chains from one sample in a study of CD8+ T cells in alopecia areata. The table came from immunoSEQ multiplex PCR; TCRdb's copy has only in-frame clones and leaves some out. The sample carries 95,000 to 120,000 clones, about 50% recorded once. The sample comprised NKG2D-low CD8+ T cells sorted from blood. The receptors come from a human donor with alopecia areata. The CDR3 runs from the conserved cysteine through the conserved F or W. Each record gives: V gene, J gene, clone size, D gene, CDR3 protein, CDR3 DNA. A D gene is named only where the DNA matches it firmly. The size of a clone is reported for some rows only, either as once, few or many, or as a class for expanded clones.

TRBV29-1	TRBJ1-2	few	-	CSALSDLFYTF	TGCAGCGCCCTGTCGGACCTTTTCTACACCTTC
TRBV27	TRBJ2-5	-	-	CATGDWGETQYF	TGTGCCACCGGGGACTGGGGAGAGACCCAGTACTTC
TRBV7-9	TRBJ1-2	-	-	CASSFVRNDGYTF	TGTGCCAGCAGCTTTGTCAGAAACGATGGGTACACCTTC
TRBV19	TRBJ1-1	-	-	CASGEQGRDTEAFF	TGTGCCAGTGGGGAACAGGGAAGGGACACTGAAGCTTTCTTT
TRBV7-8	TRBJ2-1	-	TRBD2	CASSWTSGRTDNEQFF	TGTGCCAGCAGCTGGACTAGCGGGAGGACGGACAATGAGCAGTTCTTC
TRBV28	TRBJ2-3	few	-	CASRIRDFWSTDTQYF	TGTGCCAGCAGGATAAGGGACTTCTGGAGCACAGATACGCAGTATTTT
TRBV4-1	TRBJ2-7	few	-	CASSQRDNYEQYF	TGCGCCAGCAGCCAGAGGGACAACTACGAGCAGTACTTC
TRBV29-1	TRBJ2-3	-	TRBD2	CSVERETTDTQYF	TGCAGCGTCGAGCGGGAGACGACAGATACGCAGTATTTT
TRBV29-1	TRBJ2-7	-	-	CSVASGEQYF	TGCAGCGTTGCCTCGGGTGAGCAGTACTTC
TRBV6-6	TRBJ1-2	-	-	CASSGSAAAWGYTF	TGTGCCAGCAGTGGATCGGCGGCCGCCTGGGGCTACACCTTC
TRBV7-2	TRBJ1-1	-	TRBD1	CARVGGMNTEAFF	TGTGCCAGAGTAGGGGGCATGAACACTGAAGCTTTCTTT
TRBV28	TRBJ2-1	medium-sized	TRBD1	CASSLEGQAPYNEQFF	TGTGCCAGCAGTTTGGAAGGACAGGCCCCATACAATGAGCAGTTCTTC
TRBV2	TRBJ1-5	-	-	CASSEVGMGNQPQHF	TGTGCCAGCAGTGAGGTAGGGATGGGCAATCAGCCCCAGCATTTT
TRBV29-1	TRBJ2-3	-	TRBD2	CSVDVGRARDTQYF	TGCAGCGTTGATGTTGGGAGGGCCAGAGATACGCAGTATTTT
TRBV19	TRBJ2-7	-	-	CASSIGDRTYEQYF	TGTGCCAGTAGTATAGGCGACAGGACCTACGAGCAGTACTTC
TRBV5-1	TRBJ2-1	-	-	CASSLNNEQFF	TGCGCCAGCAGCCTTAACAATGAGCAGTTCTTC
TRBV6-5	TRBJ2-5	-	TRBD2	CASSYWGGNQETQYF	TGTGCCAGCAGTTACTGGGGGGGGAACCAAGAGACCCAGTACTTC
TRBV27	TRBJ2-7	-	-	CASAPGVSYEQYF	TGTGCCAGCGCCCCGGGGGTTTCCTACGAGCAGTACTTC
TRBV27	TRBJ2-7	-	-	CASSATTNGYEQYF	TGTGCCAGCAGTGCCACGACAAACGGCTACGAGCAGTACTTC
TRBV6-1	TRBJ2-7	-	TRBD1	CASSRDRGRSYEQYF	TGTGCCAGCAGTCGGGACAGGGGACGATCTTACGAGCAGTACTTC
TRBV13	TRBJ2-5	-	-	CASSLGAVSQETQYF	TGTGCCAGCAGCTTAGGCGCGGTCAGCCAAGAGACCCAGTACTTC
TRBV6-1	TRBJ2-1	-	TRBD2	CASSLWVAGRNEQFF	TGTGCCAGCAGCCTTTGGGTAGCGGGCCGCAATGAGCAGTTCTTC
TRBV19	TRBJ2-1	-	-	CASSTGRGNNEQFF	TGTGCCAGTAGTACCGGCAGAGGGAACAATGAGCAGTTCTTC
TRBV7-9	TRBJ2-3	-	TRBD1	CALLWGQGSDTQYF	TGTGCCCTACTTTGGGGACAGGGGTCAGATACGCAGTATTTT
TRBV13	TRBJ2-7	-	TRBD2	CASSFLSGSYYEQYF	TGTGCCAGCAGTTTCCTTAGCGGGAGTTATTACGAGCAGTACTTC
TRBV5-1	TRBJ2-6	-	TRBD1	CASSATGGISGANVLTF	TGCGCCAGCAGCGCAACAGGGGGCATCTCTGGGGCCAACGTCCTGACTTTC
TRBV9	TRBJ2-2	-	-	CASRDGGELFF	TGTGCCAGCAGAGACGGCGGGGAGCTGTTTTTT
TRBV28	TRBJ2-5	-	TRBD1	CASSLIQGAETQYF	TGTGCCAGCAGTTTAATTCAGGGGGCTGAGACCCAGTACTTC
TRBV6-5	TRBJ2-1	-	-	CASSYSGGSYNEQFF	TGTGCCAGCAGTTACTCAGGGGGATCCTACAATGAGCAGTTCTTC
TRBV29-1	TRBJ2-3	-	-	CSVAVWGLKGTQYF	TGCAGCGTTGCTGTATGGGGCCTGAAGGGTACGCAGTATTTT
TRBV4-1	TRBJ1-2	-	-	CASSQEVGAYGYTF	TGCGCCAGCAGCCAAGAAGTGGGGGCCTATGGCTACACCTTC
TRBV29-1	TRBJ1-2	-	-	CSVVQGITSVANYGYTF	TGCAGCGTTGTCCAGGGGATCACCTCGGTGGCGAACTATGGCTACACCTTC
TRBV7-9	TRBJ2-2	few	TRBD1	CASSGTRDRGPETGELFF	TGTGCCAGCAGCGGTACCCGGGACAGGGGGCCCGAAACCGGGGAGCTGTTTTTT
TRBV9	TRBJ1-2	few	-	CASSSGQSGYTF	TGTGCCAGCAGCTCCGGACAGAGTGGCTACACCTTC
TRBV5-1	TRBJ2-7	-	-	CASSFGLSYEQYF	TGCGCCAGCAGCTTTGGCCTTTCCTACGAGCAGTACTTC
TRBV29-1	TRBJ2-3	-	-	CSVEDGRADTQYF	TGCAGCGTTGAAGATGGACGGGCAGATACGCAGTATTTT
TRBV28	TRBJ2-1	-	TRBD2	CASRELAVNNEQFF	TGTGCCAGCCGGGAGCTAGCGGTTAACAATGAGCAGTTCTTC
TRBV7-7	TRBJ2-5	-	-	CASSSTRGTQETQYF	TGTGCTAGCAGCTCCACGAGAGGGACCCAAGAGACCCAGTACTTC
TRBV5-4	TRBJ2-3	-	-	CASTRRGAGDTQYF	TGTGCCAGCACCAGGAGGGGGGCCGGAGATACGCAGTATTTT
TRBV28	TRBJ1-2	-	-	CASSTPLLLYGYTF	TGTGCCAGCAGTACCCCACTTCTACTCTATGGCTACACCTTC
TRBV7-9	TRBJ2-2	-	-	CASSQTQDTGELFF	TGTGCCAGCAGCCAGACGCAGGACACCGGGGAGCTGTTTTTT
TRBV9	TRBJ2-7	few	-	CASSVESSNSYEQYF	TGTGCCAGCAGCGTCGAGTCGTCCAACTCCTACGAGCAGTACTTC
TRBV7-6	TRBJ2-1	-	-	CASSSLGSSSYNEQFF	TGTGCCAGCAGCTCCCTAGGCAGTTCTTCCTACAATGAGCAGTTCTTC
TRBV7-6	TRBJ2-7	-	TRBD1	CASSPTGTGFLGEQYF	TGTGCCAGCAGCCCAACCGGGACAGGATTCTTGGGCGAGCAGTACTTC